This TCR beta chain is drawn from a study of cytomegalovirus exposure and HLA in healthy donors. Turning to the study itself: Per a later analysis, the roughly 680 first-cohort and 95 to 150 validation repertoires shared one platform. Study conclusions and caveats: One later analysis, an examination of the 120 or so validation repertoires, found that first-cohort TCR clusters tended to co-occur in them. Diagnosis of cytomegalovirus status made by the classifier reportedly showed high specificity and sensitivity.

As regards this clone: Its specificity is unknown.

TCRdb keeps only in-frame clones here, not all; method: immunoSEQ multiplex PCR. The table records 250,000 to 300,000 clones, 86% of them present only once. The clonotype comes from a woman aged 18-29 years in good health and CMV-seronegative. Sample: PBMCs.

CDR3 amino acids: CASSLTGGNQPQHF. CDR3 nucleotides: TGCGCCAGCAGCTTAACAGGGGGCAATCAGCCCCAGCATTTT. The J gene is TRBJ1-5, the V gene TRBV5-1, with TRBD1 matching over 7 bases. The V segment lost 2 bases and the J segment 2 bases; nucleotides outside the gene matches: 1. The CDR3 sequence is 14 residues long. The germline V gene has CDR1 SGHRS and CDR2 YFSETQ. Full variable domain (missing parts from reference TRBV5-1 and TRBJ1-5): KAGVTQTPRYLIKTRGQQVTLSCSPISGHRSVSWYQQTPGQGLQFLFEYFSETQRNKGNFPGRFSGRQFSNSRSEMNVSTLELGDSALYLCASSLTGGNQPQHFGDGTRLSIL.